This record concerns one T cell receptor (beta chain) sequence. The V segment lost 4 bases and the J segment 7 bases; nucleotides outside the gene matches: 4. The CDR3 runs to 14 residues. The germline gives CDR1 LGHNA, CDR2 YNFKEQ. The sample comes from a study of shared T cell receptors in the human thymus. Libraries were prepared by immunoSEQ multiplex PCR; TCRdb keeps only in-frame clonotypes and omits some of them. The data show hundreds of thousands of clones, with approximately 90% seen just once and about 0.01% held by the top ten. These data were also filed under a second study, of human thymus T cells. As reported in that work: Apparent bias marked the V and J gene usage of thymic and blood repertoires. Thymic repertoires overlap heavily among unrelated individuals, related research has reported.

V usage is TRBV4-2 and J usage is TRBJ2-1, with 10 nucleotides matching TRBD1. Sequencing used thymocytes. The sequence was collected from a boy in the first two years of life with a congenital heart defect. The CDR3 here is CASSPDRGFNEQFF. The CDR3, as DNA: TGTGCCAGCAGCCCGGACAGGGGGTTTAATGAGCAGTTCTTC.